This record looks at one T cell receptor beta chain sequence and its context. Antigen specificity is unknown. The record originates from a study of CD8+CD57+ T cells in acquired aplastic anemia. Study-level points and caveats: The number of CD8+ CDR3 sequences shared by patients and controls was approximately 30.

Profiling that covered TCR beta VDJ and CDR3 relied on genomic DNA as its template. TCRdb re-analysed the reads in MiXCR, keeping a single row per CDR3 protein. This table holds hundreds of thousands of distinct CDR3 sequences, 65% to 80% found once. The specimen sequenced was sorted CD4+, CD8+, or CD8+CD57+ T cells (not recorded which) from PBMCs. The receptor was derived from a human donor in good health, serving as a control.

In DNA, the CDR3 is TGTGCCACGGGACAGGCGAATGGCGGATTAAACTATGGCTACACCTTC. Its translation is CATGQANGGLNYGYTF. The V gene is TRBV10-3, the J gene TRBJ1-2; 8 bases fit TRBD1. The CDR3 extends over 16 amino acids. The V and J ends lost 10 bases and 2 bases, in that order; junction bases with no gene match: 15. Germline CDR1 is ENHRY and CDR2 is SYGVKD.